These T cell receptor beta chains were read from a single sample in a study of control samples from healthy donors and cancer patients. Generated by immunoSEQ multiplex PCR, the TCRdb table keeps only in-frame clones and is missing some. The data contain over 100,000 clones, 75% to 90% of them singletons. Sequenced material: blood. The receptors were sampled from a woman between 45 and 65 years old in good health. CDR3s include the opening cysteine and the closing phenylalanine or tryptophan. Fields, in order: CDR3 protein, CDR3 DNA, V gene, D gene, J gene, clone size. The D gene is left open where the match is weak. The size of a clone is reported for some rows only, either as once, few or many, or as a class for expanded clones.

CDR3aa: CASSYGTANTEAFF
CDR3nt: TGTGCCAGTAGTTACGGGACAGCGAACACTGAAGCTTTCTTT
v_gene: TRBV19
d_gene: TRBD1
j_gene: TRBJ1-1
abundance: NA

CDR3aa: CASTPGRGSNTEAFF
CDR3nt: TGTGCCAGCACCCCGGGACGGGGGTCGAACACTGAAGCTTTCTTT
v_gene: TRBV6-2/TRBV6-3
d_gene: NA
j_gene: TRBJ1-1
abundance: NA

CDR3aa: CSPLAAGSYNEQFF
CDR3nt: TGCAGCCCTCTGGCCGCGGGATCCTACAATGAGCAGTTCTTC
v_gene: TRBV29-1
d_gene: NA
j_gene: TRBJ2-1
abundance: NA

CDR3aa: CATERRGSNTGELFF
CDR3nt: TGTGCCACCGAACGGAGGGGGAGTAACACCGGGGAGCTGTTTTTT
v_gene: TRBV15
d_gene: NA
j_gene: TRBJ2-2
abundance: once

CDR3aa: CASSFTGSSTDTQYF
CDR3nt: TGTGCCAGCAGTTTTACGGGTTCTAGCACAGATACGCAGTATTTT
v_gene: TRBV27
d_gene: NA
j_gene: TRBJ2-3
abundance: once

CDR3aa: CASSATTAEQYF
CDR3nt: TGTGCCAGCAGCGCAACTACAGCCGAGCAGTACTTC
v_gene: TRBV9
d_gene: NA
j_gene: TRBJ2-7
abundance: NA

CDR3aa: CASTMTDNTEAFF
CDR3nt: TGTGCCAGCACTATGACGGATAACACTGAAGCTTTCTTT
v_gene: TRBV2
d_gene: NA
j_gene: TRBJ1-1
abundance: NA

CDR3aa: CASSSPSHRDTNTEAFF
CDR3nt: TGTGCCAGCAGCTCCCCCAGCCACCGGGACACTAACACTGAAGCTTTCTTT
v_gene: TRBV7-9
d_gene: NA
j_gene: TRBJ1-1
abundance: NA

CDR3aa: CASRGTVIQETQYF
CDR3nt: TGCGCCAGCCGAGGGACAGTCATACAAGAGACCCAGTACTTC
v_gene: TRBV4-1
d_gene: TRBD1
j_gene: TRBJ2-5
abundance: NA

CDR3aa: CASSSILVYGYTF
CDR3nt: TGTGCCAGCAGTTCGATCCTTGTGTATGGCTACACCTTC
v_gene: TRBV12-3/TRBV12-4
d_gene: NA
j_gene: TRBJ1-2
abundance: NA

CDR3aa: CTTRGSQGDTQYF
CDR3nt: TGTACCACCCGAGGGTCTCAAGGAGATACGCAGTATTTT
v_gene: TRBV10-3
d_gene: NA
j_gene: TRBJ2-3
abundance: NA

CDR3aa: CASSFKEETQYF
CDR3nt: TGTGCCAGCAGCTTTAAAGAGGAGACCCAGTACTTC
v_gene: TRBV5-4
d_gene: NA
j_gene: TRBJ2-5
abundance: NA

CDR3aa: CATSRDFNTGELFF
CDR3nt: TGTGCCACCAGCAGAGATTTTAACACCGGGGAGCTGTTTTTT
v_gene: TRBV15
d_gene: NA
j_gene: TRBJ2-2
abundance: NA

CDR3aa: CASSQQGSRSPLHF
CDR3nt: TGTGCCAGCAGCCAACAGGGGTCCCGCTCACCCCTCCACTTT
v_gene: TRBV3-1/TRBV3-2
d_gene: NA
j_gene: TRBJ1-6
abundance: few

CDR3aa: CASRPLAGSGELFF
CDR3nt: TGTGCCAGCAGGCCATTAGCGGGCTCCGGGGAGCTGTTTTTT
v_gene: TRBV3-1/TRBV3-2
d_gene: TRBD2
j_gene: TRBJ2-2
abundance: NA

CDR3aa: CASSLWGGTVNQPQHF
CDR3nt: TGTGCCAGCAGCTTGTGGGGTGGGACAGTAAATCAGCCCCAGCATTTT
v_gene: TRBV5-6
d_gene: TRBD1
j_gene: TRBJ1-5
abundance: once

CDR3aa: CATSDERTSGRTSRDEQFF
CDR3nt: TGTGCCACCAGTGATGAAAGGACTAGCGGGAGGACATCTCGGGATGAGCAGTTCTTC
v_gene: TRBV24-1
d_gene: TRBD2
j_gene: TRBJ2-1
abundance: NA

CDR3aa: CASSRLDRGTLQNYGYTF
CDR3nt: TGTGCCAGCAGTCGACTAGACAGGGGGACTCTACAGAACTATGGCTACACCTTC
v_gene: TRBV6-6
d_gene: TRBD1
j_gene: TRBJ1-2
abundance: NA

CDR3aa: CAWSGAGGYTDTQYF
CDR3nt: TGTGCCTGGAGTGGAGCGGGGGGTTACACAGATACGCAGTATTTT
v_gene: TRBV30
d_gene: TRBD2
j_gene: TRBJ2-3
abundance: NA

CDR3aa: CASRGRRGGTDTQYF
CDR3nt: TGTGCCAGCAGGGGACGGCGGGGCGGCACAGATACGCAGTATTTT
v_gene: TRBV7-2
d_gene: NA
j_gene: TRBJ2-3
abundance: NA

CDR3aa: CASSWTSGTYNEQFF
CDR3nt: TGTGCCAGCAGTTGGACTAGCGGGACGTACAATGAGCAGTTCTTC
v_gene: TRBV27
d_gene: TRBD2
j_gene: TRBJ2-1
abundance: NA

CDR3aa: CASSPLPGPYNEQFF
CDR3nt: TGTGCCAGCAGCCCCCTTCCCGGGCCTTACAATGAGCAGTTCTTC
v_gene: TRBV11-2
d_gene: NA
j_gene: TRBJ2-1
abundance: NA

CDR3aa: CASSSQTRNLASSYNEQFF
CDR3nt: TGTGCCAGCAGTTCCCAAACTAGAAATTTAGCAAGCTCCTACAATGAGCAGTTCTTC
v_gene: TRBV27
d_gene: NA
j_gene: TRBJ2-1
abundance: NA

CDR3aa: CASSQESLGLSEAFF
CDR3nt: TGCGCCAGCAGCCAAGAATCCCTGGGGCTCTCTGAAGCTTTCTTT
v_gene: TRBV4-3
d_gene: NA
j_gene: TRBJ1-1
abundance: NA

CDR3aa: CASSKGLQLTGELFF
CDR3nt: TGTGCCAGCAGCAAGGGACTCCAACTCACCGGGGAGCTGTTTTTT
v_gene: TRBV6-2/TRBV6-3
d_gene: NA
j_gene: TRBJ2-2
abundance: NA

CDR3aa: CASSRRQGANGGAFF
CDR3nt: TGTGCCAGCAGCCGAAGACAGGGGGCAAACGGGGGAGCTTTCTTT
v_gene: TRBV3-1/TRBV3-2
d_gene: TRBD1
j_gene: TRBJ1-1
abundance: NA

CDR3aa: CSVGRTYGYTF
CDR3nt: TGCAGTGTAGGCAGGACCTATGGCTACACCTTC
v_gene: TRBV20-1
d_gene: NA
j_gene: TRBJ1-2
abundance: NA

CDR3aa: CASRPGGRTNEKLFF
CDR3nt: TGTGCCAGTAGACCAGGGGGCCGTACTAATGAAAAACTGTTTTTT
v_gene: TRBV19
d_gene: TRBD1
j_gene: TRBJ1-4
abundance: NA

CDR3aa: CAISEEAVGGQETQYF
CDR3nt: TGTGCCATCAGTGAGGAAGCGGTGGGGGGGCAAGAGACCCAGTACTTC
v_gene: TRBV10-3
d_gene: TRBD2
j_gene: TRBJ2-5
abundance: NA

CDR3aa: CASSLYGLPVAYNEQFF
CDR3nt: TGTGCCAGCAGTTTATATGGACTTCCTGTGGCCTACAATGAGCAGTTCTTC
v_gene: TRBV7-3
d_gene: NA
j_gene: TRBJ2-1
abundance: NA

CDR3aa: CASSGPGEADTQYF
CDR3nt: TGCGCCAGCAGCGGGCCGGGAGAGGCAGATACGCAGTATTTT
v_gene: TRBV4-3
d_gene: NA
j_gene: TRBJ2-3
abundance: NA

CDR3aa: CASSTGGEQYF
CDR3nt: TGTGCCAGCAGCACAGGGGGCGAGCAGTACTTC
v_gene: TRBV11-3
d_gene: TRBD1
j_gene: TRBJ2-7
abundance: once

CDR3aa: CASDFWNEQFF
CDR3nt: TGTGCCAGCGACTTCTGGAATGAGCAGTTCTTC
v_gene: TRBV25-1
d_gene: NA
j_gene: TRBJ2-1
abundance: NA

CDR3aa: CASSLAVGLGTQYF
CDR3nt: TGTGCCAGCAGCTTAGCGGTTGGTCTCGGGACCCAGTACTTC
v_gene: TRBV7-9
d_gene: NA
j_gene: TRBJ2-5
abundance: NA

CDR3aa: CASSLRQGSSNQPQHF
CDR3nt: TGTGCCAGCAGCCTTAGACAGGGTTCTAGCAATCAGCCCCAGCATTTT
v_gene: TRBV3-1/TRBV3-2
d_gene: TRBD1
j_gene: TRBJ1-5
abundance: NA

CDR3aa: CASSDLPGLASNEQFF
CDR3nt: TGTGCCAGCAGTGACCTGCCGGGACTAGCGTCAAATGAGCAGTTCTTC
v_gene: TRBV6-1
d_gene: TRBD2
j_gene: TRBJ2-1
abundance: NA

CDR3aa: CASSEWGDTIYEQYF
CDR3nt: TGTGCCAGCAGTGAGTGGGGGGATACGATCTACGAGCAGTACTTC
v_gene: TRBV2
d_gene: NA
j_gene: TRBJ2-7
abundance: NA

CDR3aa: CASSFGWVTQYF
CDR3nt: TGTGCCAGCAGCTTCGGTTGGGTGACCCAGTACTTC
v_gene: TRBV5-6
d_gene: NA
j_gene: TRBJ2-5
abundance: NA

CDR3aa: CASSQSGVGETQYF
CDR3nt: TGTGCCAGCAGCCAATCCGGGGTCGGAGAGACCCAGTACTTC
v_gene: TRBV3-1/TRBV3-2
d_gene: NA
j_gene: TRBJ2-5
abundance: NA

CDR3aa: CASSLDVGGAVETQYF
CDR3nt: TGCGCCAGCAGCTTGGATGTGGGGGGGGCCGTGGAGACCCAGTACTTC
v_gene: TRBV5-1
d_gene: NA
j_gene: TRBJ2-5
abundance: NA

CDR3aa: CASTEGPMDTQYF
CDR3nt: TGTGCCAGCACCGAGGGCCCCATGGATACGCAGTATTTT
v_gene: TRBV6-5
d_gene: NA
j_gene: TRBJ2-3
abundance: NA

CDR3aa: CASSPRTSGGGTDTQYF
CDR3nt: TGTGCCAGCAGTCCCCGGACTAGCGGGGGGGGCACAGATACGCAGTATTTT
v_gene: TRBV5-4
d_gene: TRBD2
j_gene: TRBJ2-3
abundance: NA

CDR3aa: CVVVVLASSYNSPLHF
CDR3nt: TGTGTCGTAGTTGTTTTAGCAAGCTCCTATAATTCACCCCTCCACTTT
v_gene: TRBV25-1
d_gene: NA
j_gene: TRBJ1-6
abundance: NA

CDR3aa: CAIRATSSYEQYF
CDR3nt: TGTGCCATAAGGGCTACAAGCTCCTACGAGCAGTACTTC
v_gene: TRBV7-2
d_gene: NA
j_gene: TRBJ2-7
abundance: NA

CDR3aa: CASSYEDGLSNEQFF
CDR3nt: TGTGCCAGCAGTTACGAAGACGGACTCTCCAATGAGCAGTTCTTC
v_gene: TRBV6-5
d_gene: NA
j_gene: TRBJ2-1
abundance: NA

CDR3aa: CASSSRGSGRLDTQYF
CDR3nt: TGTGCCAGCAGCTCCCGAGGTAGCGGGAGACTAGATACGCAGTATTTT
v_gene: TRBV7-2
d_gene: TRBD2
j_gene: TRBJ2-3
abundance: NA

CDR3aa: CAISGDGALYGYTF
CDR3nt: TGTGCCATCAGCGGGGACGGGGCCCTCTATGGCTACACCTTC
v_gene: TRBV10-3
d_gene: NA
j_gene: TRBJ1-2
abundance: NA

CDR3aa: CATSRGGTSGDYGYTF
CDR3nt: TGTGCCACCAGCAGAGGGGGGACCTCGGGTGACTATGGCTACACCTTC
v_gene: TRBV15
d_gene: NA
j_gene: TRBJ1-2
abundance: NA

CDR3aa: CSVGEKGFNYGYTF
CDR3nt: TGCAGCGTTGGGGAGAAAGGCTTTAACTATGGCTACACCTTC
v_gene: TRBV29-1
d_gene: NA
j_gene: TRBJ1-2
abundance: NA

CDR3aa: CASSLNTGVTEAFF
CDR3nt: TGTGCCAGCAGCTTGAACACGGGGGTCACTGAAGCTTTCTTT
v_gene: TRBV7-9
d_gene: NA
j_gene: TRBJ1-1
abundance: NA

CDR3aa: CASSGERRPSYNEQFF
CDR3nt: TGTGCCAGCAGCGGCGAGCGGCGCCCCTCCTACAATGAGCAGTTCTTC
v_gene: TRBV2
d_gene: NA
j_gene: TRBJ2-1
abundance: NA

CDR3aa: CASGVQGTDTQYF
CDR3nt: TGTGCCAGCGGAGTACAAGGCACAGATACGCAGTATTTT
v_gene: TRBV6-5
d_gene: NA
j_gene: TRBJ2-3
abundance: NA

CDR3aa: CASSTRLSSPLHF
CDR3nt: TGTGCCAGCAGTACAAGGCTGTCTTCACCCCTCCACTTT
v_gene: TRBV12-3/TRBV12-4
d_gene: NA
j_gene: TRBJ1-6
abundance: NA

CDR3aa: CASSWGTGGHTEAFF
CDR3nt: TGTGCCAGCAGCTGGGGGACAGGGGGTCACACTGAAGCTTTCTTT
v_gene: TRBV5-8
d_gene: TRBD1
j_gene: TRBJ1-1
abundance: NA

CDR3aa: CASSLEGSPGELFF
CDR3nt: TGTGCCAGCAGCTTAGAAGGGAGCCCCGGGGAGCTGTTTTTT
v_gene: TRBV7-2
d_gene: NA
j_gene: TRBJ2-2
abundance: NA